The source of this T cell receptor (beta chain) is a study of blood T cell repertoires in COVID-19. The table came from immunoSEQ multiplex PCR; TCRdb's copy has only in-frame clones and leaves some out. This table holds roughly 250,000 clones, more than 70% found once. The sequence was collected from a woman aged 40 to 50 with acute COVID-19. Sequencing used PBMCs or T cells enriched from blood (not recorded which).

This CDR3 reads CATSSKRGPSYEQYF. DNA for the CDR3: TGTGCCACCAGCAGCAAGCGGGGTCCCTCCTACGAGCAGTACTTC. The chain links TRBV15 to TRBJ2-7; TRBD2 agrees at 7 bases. Germline CDR1 reads LNHNV; CDR2 reads YYDKDF (reference sequence). The CDR3 consists of 15 residues. Trimming at V came to 3 bases and at J to 0 bases, leaving 5 bases not matched to a gene. Full variable domain (rest looked up from reference TRBV15 and TRBJ2-7): DAMVIQNPRYQVTQFGKPVTLSCSQTLNHNVMYWYQQKSSQAPKLLFHYYDKDFNNEADTPDNFQSRRPNTSFCFLDIRSPGLGDTAMYLCATSSKRGPSYEQYFGPGTRLTVT.